This T cell receptor (beta chain) was documented in a study of neurological immune-mediated disorders. Study-wide results and limits: Multiple sclerosis, the disease with the least TCR clonal expansion, fell below healthy controls, whereas HTLV-1-associated myelopathy showed the most.

The V gene's germline CDR1 is SGHVS and CDR2 FNYEAQ. The length of the CDR3 is 13 residues. Trimming removed 2 bases at V and 2 bases at J, with 6 bases between. In this sample, this clonotype turned up many times. The antigen remains unidentified. The cDNA was generated by 5'RACE with 10-nucleotide random UMIs. MiXCR was run by TCRdb on the 5' RACE reads, yielding one entry per CDR3 protein. The sample holds about 16,000 distinct CDR3 sequences; approximately 8.7% are singletons and the top ten take around 40%. The receptor was isolated from a man in his fifties in good health. This chain uses TRBV7-6 with TRBJ2-5; tentatively, D is TRBD1 (5 bases). What was sequenced was CD8+ T cells from blood. CDR3 protein: CASSLRQQETQYF. The CDR3 bases are TGTGCCAGCAGCTTAAGACAGCAAGAGACCCAGTACTTC.